This T cell receptor beta chain was recovered during a study of shared T cell receptors in the human thymus. The table came from immunoSEQ multiplex PCR; TCRdb's copy has only in-frame clones and leaves some out. The table shows hundreds of thousands of clones, with roughly 90% occurring only once. CDR3 size: 15 residues. Germline V lookup: CDR1 SGHVS, CDR2 FQNEAQ. V lost 5 bases to trimming and J lost 1 base; unmatched junction nucleotides: 5. This same sample was also part of a study on human thymus T cells. Per that study: Thymic and blood repertoires appeared to carry a bias in their V and J gene usage. Thymic repertoires overlap heavily among unrelated individuals, related research has reported.

Sequencing was carried out using thymocytes. The receptor was derived from a boy under three years old with a congenital heart defect. The V call is TRBV7-8, the J call TRBJ1-1; TRBD1 aligns across 9 bases. The DNA for the CDR3 is TGTGCCAGCAGCCCGAACAGGGGGCCGAACACTGAAGCTTTCTTT. Its protein is CASSPNRGPNTEAFF. Together with reference TRBV7-8 and TRBJ1-1, the CDR3 gives the full variable domain: GAGVSQSPRYKVAKRGQDVALRCDPISGHVSLFWYQQALGQGPEFLTYFQNEAQLDKSGLPSDRFFAERPEGSVSTLKIQRTQQEDSAVYLCASSPNRGPNTEAFFGQGTRLTVV.